The 26 T cell receptor beta chains below all came from one sample that was sequenced in a study of vaccination effects on CD4 cells after COVID-19. Before sequencing took place, the ViraFEST assay used viral peptide pools to expand antigen-specific CD4+ T cells. Cells that had been cultured for about 10 days were the source of isolated CD4+ T cells. These receptors' targets are unknown. Only in-frame clones appear in the TCRdb table, and some are missing; sequencing was by immunoSEQ multiplex PCR. There are some 59,000 clones in the sample; 65% to 90% occur only once, and approximately 2.4% lies in the top ten. The sequencing used CD4+ T cells from PBMCs cultured with HCoV-229E spike peptides, collected before COVID-19 vaccination. These receptors came from a human donor who received a COVID-19 vaccine.

This chain uses TRBV2 with TRBJ2-5, with D possibly being TRBD1 or TRBD2 (6 bases each). Germline lookup yields CDR1 SNHLY and CDR2 FYNNEI. The length of the CDR3 is 15 residues. V gave up 7 bases and J gave up 2 bases, with 17 bases separating them. DNA of the CDR3: TGTGCCAGCACCTATGGAGGGGGTAAACAAGAGACCCAGTACTTC. Translated: CASTYGGGKQETQYF.

The chain has TRBV10-1 and TRBJ1-5; 8 bases fit TRBD1. CDR3 size: 18 residues. With 4 bases clipped from V and 6 bases from J, the junction kept 17 bases outside the gene matches. Germline V lookup: CDR1 WNHNN, CDR2 SYGVQD (reference sequence). CDR3 region: CASSGPVGQGSGGQPQHF. The DNA for the CDR3 is TGCGCCAGCAGTGGGCCAGTAGGACAGGGATCAGGAGGTCAGCCCCAGCATTTT.

The chain couples TRBV5-1 to TRBJ1-6; tentative D call: TRBD1 (6 bases). V was pared by 4 bases and J by 6 bases, with 23 bases between. Germline V lookup: CDR1 SGHRS, CDR2 YFSETQ. The CDR3 is 18 residues long. Here the CDR3 DNA reads TGCGCCAGCAGCACCTCTCCCCCGGGGGGCTGGCGTAATTCACCCCTCCACTTT. Translating gives CASSTSPPGGWRNSPLHF.

The chain uses TRBV4-2 and TRBJ2-3; 11 positions agree with TRBD2. CDR3 length: 18 residues. Trimming at V came to 4 bases and at J to 1 base, leaving 10 bases not matched to a gene. The V gene's germline CDR1 is LGHNA and CDR2 YNFKEQ. In DNA form, the CDR3 reads TGTGCCAGCAGCCCCTATTTAGGGACTAGCGGCCGCACAGATACGCAGTATTTT. Translated, it gives CASSPYLGTSGRTDTQYF.

There are a few counts of this clone. The chain is built from TRBV5-8 and TRBJ2-7; possible D gene TRBD1, 6 bases. Germline loops: CDR1 SGHTS, CDR2 YDEGEE. This CDR3 spans 11 amino acids. V was pared by 9 bases and J by 3 bases, with 10 bases between. In DNA, the CDR3 is TGTGCCACCCAGGACAGCTACGAGCAGTACGTC. Amino acid sequence: CATQDSYEQYV.

Only one count was recorded for this clone. The chain combines TRBV7-2 with TRBJ2-2; 10 nucleotides agree with TRBD1. The CDR3 spans 16 residues. V was clipped by 3 bases and J by 3 bases; unmatched bases: 4. CDR1 is SGHTA and CDR2 is FQGNSA in the germline V gene. The CDR3 sequence: CASSFRQGADTGELFF. CDR3 sequence (DNA): TGTGCCAGCAGCTTCCGACAGGGGGCAGACACCGGGGAGCTGTTTTTT.

CDR3 in amino acids: CASSQEGVSLWRGPMNTGELFF. The CDR3 region has the DNA TGTGCCAGCAGCCAAGAAGGTGTCAGTCTATGGCGGGGGCCTATGAACACCGGGGAGCTGTTTTTT. The rearrangement uses TRBV3-1 (or the pseudogene TRBV3-2) and TRBJ2-2; TRBD2 is a possible D gene (7 bases). V was trimmed by 0 bases and J by 1 base, leaving 27 bases between them. The CDR3 covers 22 residues. In germline, CDR1 is LGHDT, CDR2 YNNKEL (reference sequence).

The chain uses TRBV5-1 and TRBJ2-3, with a weak D call TRBD1 (5 bases). The V and J ends lost 0 bases and 4 bases respectively, with 9 bases between them. CDR1 is SGHRS, CDR2 YFSETQ, per germline. The length of the CDR3 is 14 residues. The CDR3 DNA reads as TGCGCCAGCAGCTTGGGACAGCTAGCAGATACGCAGTATTTT. This translates into CASSLGQLADTQYF.

This clone appeared once. The rearrangement joins TRBV6-5 to TRBJ1-2; D might be TRBD1 (6 bases). V was trimmed by 6 bases and J by 4 bases, leaving 18 bases between them. The germline V gene encodes CDR1 MNHEY and CDR2 SVGAGI. The CDR3 covers 15 residues. The CDR3 loop is CASRDPDSSIYGYTF. The DNA for the CDR3 is TGTGCCAGCAGGGACCCGGACAGTTCAATCTATGGCTACACCTTC.

The rearrangement links TRBV24-1 to TRBJ2-1; D is possibly TRBD1 or TRBD2 (5 bases each). The germline gives CDR1 KGHDR, CDR2 SFDVKD. The V gene lost 4 bases and the J gene lost 2 bases, with 11 bases spanning the gap. This CDR3 is built from 15 residues. The CDR3 reads CATSDAGTPYNEQFF. The CDR3 DNA follows: TGTGCCACCAGTGACGCCGGGACCCCCTACAATGAGCAGTTCTTC.

A single count supports this clone. This chain connects TRBV14 to TRBJ1-3; a weak D match, TRBD1 (6 bases). The CDR3 runs to 14 residues. The ends were cut back, 6 bases at V and 2 bases at J, with 11 bases in the middle. Germline V gene lookup returns CDR1 SGHDN and CDR2 FVKESK. The CDR3 nucleotides read TGTGCCAGCAGTAGAGGGGGAACTGGAAACACCATATATTTT. Encoded protein: CASSRGGTGNTIYF.

The chain employs TRBV2 and TRBJ1-6; D is perhaps TRBD1 (6 bases). The CDR3 is made up of 14 amino acids. The V gene lost 2 bases and the J gene lost 8 bases, with 10 bases spanning the gap. Germline V gene data show CDR1 as SNHLY and CDR2 as FYNNEI. The CDR3 here is CASSEQGRDSPLHF. The CDR3 DNA follows: TGTGCCAGCAGTGAACAGGGGCGCGATTCACCCCTCCACTTT.

The rearrangement links TRBV4-1 to TRBJ2-3; D may be TRBD1 or TRBD2 (5 bases each). The CDR3 covers 13 residues. The V gene's germline CDR1 is MGHRA and CDR2 YSYEKL. Trimming left V 0 bases short and J 6 bases short, with 7 bases between. CDR3 loop: CASSQDGADTQYF. The CDR3 DNA is TGCGCCAGCAGCCAAGACGGGGCGGATACGCAGTATTTT.

The J gene is TRBJ2-7, the V gene TRBV5-1, with 9 bases that match TRBD1. The CDR3 is 15 residues long. V lost 3 bases, J lost 0 bases, and 4 bases stayed unmatched. The germline CDR1 and CDR2 sequences are SGHRS and YFSETQ. CDR3 coding DNA: TGCGCCAGCAGCTGGGGGACAGGGAGCTCCTACGAGCAGTACGTC. Protein product: CASSWGTGSSYEQYV.

This clone was observed a single time. This chain links TRBV5-5 with TRBJ1-4, with 7 positions matching TRBD1. V shed 5 bases, J shed 4 bases, and the junction held 8 bases outside the gene matches. Germline values: CDR1 SGHKS, CDR2 YYEKEE (reference sequence). The CDR3 is made up of 15 amino acids. CDR3 in amino acids: CASSIPGQLNEKLFF. Here the CDR3 DNA reads TGTGCCAGCAGTATTCCGGGACAGCTTAATGAAAAACTGTTTTTT.

The genes are TRBV6-5 and TRBJ1-2; 8 nucleotides align to TRBD1. The CDR3 is made up of 13 amino acids. From germline, CDR1 is MNHEY and CDR2 SVGAGI. V lost 6 bases to trimming and J lost 2 bases; unmatched junction nucleotides: 2. The DNA of the CDR3 is TGTGCCAGCAGCCGGACAGGGAACTATGGCTACACCTTC. This sequence encodes CASSRTGNYGYTF.

The V and J genes are TRBV5-1 and TRBJ1-5, with a tentative D call TRBD1 (6 bases). The CDR3 totals 17 residues. The germline V and J ends were trimmed by 7 bases and 0 bases, with 20 bases remaining between them. CDR1 and CDR2 from the germline V gene are SGHRS and YFSETQ. CDR3 sequence (DNA): TGCGCCAGCCCCGGGGGCAGGGTTGGTAGTAGCAATCAGCCCCAGCATTTT. This sequence encodes CASPGGRVGSSNQPQHF.

The V and J genes are TRBV28 and TRBJ2-7; 9 bases map to TRBD1. CDR3 length: 14 amino acids. With V trimmed by 4 bases and J by 3 bases, 4 bases remained unmatched. Germline V gene data show CDR1 as MDHEN and CDR2 as SYDVKM. The CDR3 sequence is CASSSGQGNYEQYV. The CDR3 DNA is TGTGCCAGCAGTTCGGGACAGGGTAACTACGAGCAGTACGTC.

The V call is TRBV6-2 or TRBV6-3, the J call TRBJ1-2, with D uncertain. V was clipped by 2 bases and J by 7 bases, with 17 bases between them. The CDR3 is 15 amino acids. Germline V gene sequence: CDR1 MNHEY, CDR2 SVGEGT. The CDR3 is CASSYAGILRGGYTF. The CDR3 DNA sequence: TGTGCCAGCAGTTACGCGGGGATCCTAAGAGGTGGCTACACCTTC.

This rearrangement joins TRBV4-3 to TRBJ2-6; D gene unclear. V gave up 4 bases and J gave up 1 base, with 11 bases separating them. The CDR3 spans 16 residues. The germline V gene has CDR1 LGHNA and CDR2 YSLEER. The CDR3 spells CASSPVVVSGANVLTF. The CDR3 DNA is TGCGCCAGCAGCCCGGTAGTAGTTTCTGGGGCCAACGTCCTGACTTTC.

The CDR3 here is CASSEPGGGQPQHF. The DNA for the CDR3 is TGCGCCAGCAGTGAGCCAGGGGGAGGACAGCCCCAGCATTTT. V usage is TRBV10-1 and J usage is TRBJ1-5; 7 bases line up with TRBD1. There are 14 residues in the CDR3. Germline V gives CDR1 WNHNN, CDR2 SYGVQD (reference sequence). J was trimmed by 7 bases and V by 2 bases; bases with no gene match: 5.

The sample holds a few counts of this clone. This chain joins TRBV7-2 and TRBJ1-1; D not certain. V lost 6 bases to trimming and J lost 1 base, with 6 bases between them. Germline V lookup: CDR1 SGHTA, CDR2 FQGNSA. The CDR3 consists of 12 residues. CDR3 loop: CASRGGNTEAFF. Here the CDR3 DNA reads TGTGCCAGCAGAGGAGGGAACACTGAAGCTTTCTTT.

V and J are TRBV3-1 (or the pseudogene TRBV3-2) and TRBJ1-2, with D maybe TRBD1 (6 bases). Germline CDR1 and CDR2: LGHDT and YNNKEL (reference sequence). This CDR3 spans 15 amino acids. Trimming took off 4 bases at V and 3 bases at J, with 15 bases between the two ends. CDR3 protein: CASSPRLNRDYGYTF. DNA of the CDR3: TGTGCCAGCAGCCCCAGACTAAACAGGGACTATGGCTACACCTTC.

This chain connects TRBV5-1 to TRBJ2-7; D remains ambiguous. Per germline, CDR1 SGHRS and CDR2 YFSETQ. V was cut by 4 bases and J by 6 bases, with 20 bases left in between. The CDR3 is 15 amino acids. CDR3 bases: TGCGCCAGCAGCACCCCAGCCGGACGCGCTTTCGAGCAGTACGTC. Translation gives CASSTPAGRAFEQYV.

The chain employs TRBV5-6 and TRBJ1-2, with 9 bases that match TRBD1. This CDR3 has 13 residues. CDR1 SGHDT and CDR2 YYEEEE come from the germline V gene. V dropped 4 bases and J dropped 8; count of bases not matched to a gene: 6. CDR3 in DNA: TGTGCCAGCAGCCAGACAGGGGGAGGAGGCTACACCTTC. Residues: CASSQTGGGGYTF.

The chain uses TRBV6-2 or TRBV6-3 and TRBJ1-5, with 12 positions matching TRBD1. Germline CDR1 reads MNHEY; CDR2 reads SVGEGT. This CDR3 is built from 18 residues. Losses at the gene ends were 5 bases for V and 3 bases for J; bases not matched to a gene: 11. The DNA of the CDR3 is TGTGCCAGCAGTCAGTCCCGGGACAGGGGGCGGACCAATCAGCCCCAGCATTTT. The encoded protein is CASSQSRDRGRTNQPQHF.